This is a list of T cell receptor beta chains from one sample in a study of shared clonotypes between healthy human individuals. Some clones are missing from TCRdb's copy, which holds only in-frame ones; the method was immunoSEQ multiplex PCR. Here the sample spans approximately 2.5 million clones, approximately 93% being singletons. Sequenced material: naive CD4+ T cells from PBMCs. The receptors here all came from a man younger than 30 in good health. Some clones in this sample may be carry-over from other donors' samples. CDR3s include the opening cysteine and the closing phenylalanine or tryptophan. Each record gives: clone size, V gene, D gene, J gene, CDR3 DNA, CDR3 protein. The D gene is left open where the match is weak. Size is omitted from some rows. Given values are once, few, many or a class for expanded clones.

clone_size: -; v_call: TRBV7-9; d_call: TRBD2; j_call: TRBJ2-5; cdr3_nt: TGTGCCAGCAGACCTTCTAGCGGGAGTTCTTGGCCCCAGTACTTC; cdr3_aa: CASRPSSGSSWPQYF
clone_size: -; v_call: TRBV19; d_call: TRBD1; j_call: TRBJ2-7; cdr3_nt: TGTGCCAGTAGTATGCGTGGGACAGGGAGCTCCTACGAGCAGTACTTC; cdr3_aa: CASSMRGTGSSYEQYF
clone_size: once; v_call: TRBV7-9; d_call: -; j_call: TRBJ1-1; cdr3_nt: TGTGCCAGCAGCCAACCCCGGGGTAGCCCTGAAGCTTTCTTT; cdr3_aa: CASSQPRGSPEAFF
clone_size: -; v_call: TRBV5-5; d_call: -; j_call: TRBJ2-5; cdr3_nt: TGTGCCAGCAGCTTCGACGGGCAGCGTGTTAAAGAGACCCAGTACTTC; cdr3_aa: CASSFDGQRVKETQYF
clone_size: -; v_call: TRBV28; d_call: TRBD2; j_call: TRBJ2-3; cdr3_nt: TGTGCCAGCAGTTTCCCCTTAGCGGGGGGCACAGATACGCAGTATTTT; cdr3_aa: CASSFPLAGGTDTQYF
clone_size: -; v_call: TRBV12-2; d_call: -; j_call: TRBJ2-7; cdr3_nt: TGTGCAAGTCGCTTCCCGGACACCACACCCCTTCAGTACTTC; cdr3_aa: CASRFPDTTPLQYF
clone_size: -; v_call: TRBV5-6; d_call: -; j_call: TRBJ2-3; cdr3_nt: TGTGCCAGCAGCTTGGGCGGAATAGGAGATACGCAGTATTTT; cdr3_aa: CASSLGGIGDTQYF
clone_size: once; v_call: TRBV4-1; d_call: TRBD1; j_call: TRBJ2-1; cdr3_nt: TGCGCCAGCAGCCAAGAAGACAGGGGGAGGACTGAGCAGTTCTTC; cdr3_aa: CASSQEDRGRTEQFF
clone_size: few; v_call: TRBV5-1; d_call: -; j_call: TRBJ2-2; cdr3_nt: TGCGCCAGCAGCCCGGGACAGAACACCGGGGAGCTGTTTTTT; cdr3_aa: CASSPGQNTGELFF
clone_size: -; v_call: TRBV4-1; d_call: TRBD1; j_call: TRBJ2-2; cdr3_nt: TGCGCCAGCAGCCAAGAGGGCAGGGGGTCAGCGACCCCCGGGGAGCTGTTTTTT; cdr3_aa: CASSQEGRGSATPGELFF
clone_size: -; v_call: TRBV18; d_call: -; j_call: TRBJ1-4; cdr3_nt: TGTGCCAGCTCACCACTCTCGACAACTAATGAAAAACTGTTTTTT; cdr3_aa: CASSPLSTTNEKLFF
clone_size: -; v_call: TRBV11-1; d_call: -; j_call: TRBJ2-1; cdr3_nt: TGTGCCAGCAGCCCAGGGGACGCCGGCGGTGAGCAGTTCTTC; cdr3_aa: CASSPGDAGGEQFF
clone_size: -; v_call: TRBV9; d_call: -; j_call: TRBJ2-3; cdr3_nt: TGTGCCAGCAGCCAAAGGCAGGGCCCTACAGATACGCAGTATTTT; cdr3_aa: CASSQRQGPTDTQYF